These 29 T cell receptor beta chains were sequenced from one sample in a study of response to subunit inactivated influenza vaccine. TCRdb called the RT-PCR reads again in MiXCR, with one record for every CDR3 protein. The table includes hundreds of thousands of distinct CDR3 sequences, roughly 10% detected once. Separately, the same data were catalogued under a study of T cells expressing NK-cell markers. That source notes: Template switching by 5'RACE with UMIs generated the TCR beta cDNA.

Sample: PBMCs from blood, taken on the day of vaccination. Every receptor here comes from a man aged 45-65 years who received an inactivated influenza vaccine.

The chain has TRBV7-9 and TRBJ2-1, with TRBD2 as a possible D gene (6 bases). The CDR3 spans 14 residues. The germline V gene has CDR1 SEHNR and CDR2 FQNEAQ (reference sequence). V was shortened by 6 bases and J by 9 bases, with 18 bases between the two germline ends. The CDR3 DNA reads TGTGCCAGCAGTCAGTGGGGGGTGCGAGGTGAGCAGTTCTTC. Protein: CASSQWGVRGEQFF.

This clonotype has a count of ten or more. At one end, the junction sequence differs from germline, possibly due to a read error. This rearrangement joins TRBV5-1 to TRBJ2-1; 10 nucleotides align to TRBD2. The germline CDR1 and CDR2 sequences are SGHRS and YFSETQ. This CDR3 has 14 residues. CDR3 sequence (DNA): TGTGCCAGCTCACTAGCGGGACCATACAATGAGCAGTTCTTC. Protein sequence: CASSLAGPYNEQFF. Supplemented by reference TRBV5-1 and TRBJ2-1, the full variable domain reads KAGVTQTPRYLIKTRGQQVTLSCSPISGHRSVSWYQQTPGQGLQFLFEYFSETQRNKGNFPGRFSGRQFSNSRSEMNVSTLELGDSALYLCASSLAGPYNEQFFGPGTRLTVL.

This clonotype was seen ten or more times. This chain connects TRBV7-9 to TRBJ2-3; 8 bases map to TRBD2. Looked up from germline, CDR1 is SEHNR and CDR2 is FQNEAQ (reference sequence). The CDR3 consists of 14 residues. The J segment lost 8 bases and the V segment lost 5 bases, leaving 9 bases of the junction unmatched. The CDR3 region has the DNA TGTGCCAGCAGCCAACAAATACTAGCGGCTACGCAGTATTTT. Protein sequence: CASSQQILAATQYF.

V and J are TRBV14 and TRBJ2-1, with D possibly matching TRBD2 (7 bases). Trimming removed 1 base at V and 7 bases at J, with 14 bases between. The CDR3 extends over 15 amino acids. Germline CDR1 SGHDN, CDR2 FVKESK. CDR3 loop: CASSQVGGAGNEQFF. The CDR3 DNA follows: TGTGCCAGCAGCCAAGTAGGGGGGGCAGGTAATGAGCAGTTCTTC.

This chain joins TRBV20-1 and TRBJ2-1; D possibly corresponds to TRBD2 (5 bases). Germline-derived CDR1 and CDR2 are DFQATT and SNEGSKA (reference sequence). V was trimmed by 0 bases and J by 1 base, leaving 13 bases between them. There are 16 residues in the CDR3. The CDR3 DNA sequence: TGCAGTGCTAGAGATGAGGGAGACTGGTCCTACAATGAGCAGTTCTTC. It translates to CSARDEGDWSYNEQFF.

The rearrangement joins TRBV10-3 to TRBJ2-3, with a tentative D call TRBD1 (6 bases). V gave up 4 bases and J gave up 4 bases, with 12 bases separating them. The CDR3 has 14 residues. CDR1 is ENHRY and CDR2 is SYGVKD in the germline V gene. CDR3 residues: CAISAGGRSDTQYF. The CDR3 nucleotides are TGTGCCATCAGTGCTGGGGGCCGCTCAGATACGCAGTATTTT.

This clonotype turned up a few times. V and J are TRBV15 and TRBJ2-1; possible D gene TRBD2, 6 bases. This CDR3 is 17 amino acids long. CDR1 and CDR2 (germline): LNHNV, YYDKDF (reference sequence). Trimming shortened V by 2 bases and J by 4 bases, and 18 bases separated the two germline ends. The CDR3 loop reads CATSRSSTSPRYNEQFF. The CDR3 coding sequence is TGTGCCACCAGCAGAAGCAGTACTAGCCCCCGTTACAATGAGCAGTTCTTC.

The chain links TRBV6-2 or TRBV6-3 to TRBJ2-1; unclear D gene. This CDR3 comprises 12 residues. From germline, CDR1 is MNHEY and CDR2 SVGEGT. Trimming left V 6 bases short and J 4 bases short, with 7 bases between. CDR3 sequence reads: CASRTIYNEQFF. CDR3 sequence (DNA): TGTGCCAGCAGGACAATTTACAATGAGCAGTTCTTC.

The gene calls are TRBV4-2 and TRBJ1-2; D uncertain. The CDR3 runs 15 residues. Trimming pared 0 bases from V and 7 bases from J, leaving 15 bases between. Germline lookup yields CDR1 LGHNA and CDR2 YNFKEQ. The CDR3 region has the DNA TGTGCCAGCAGCCAAGATGTATGCTCAGCCGCTGGCTACACCTTC. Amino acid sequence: CASSQDVCSAAGYTF.

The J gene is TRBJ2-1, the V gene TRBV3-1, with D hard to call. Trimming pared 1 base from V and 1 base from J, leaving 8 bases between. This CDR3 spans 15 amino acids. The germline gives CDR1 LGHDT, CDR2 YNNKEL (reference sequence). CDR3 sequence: CASSQGQASYNEQFF. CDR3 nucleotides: TGTGCCAGCAGCCAAGGGCAGGCATCCTACAATGAGCAGTTCTTC.

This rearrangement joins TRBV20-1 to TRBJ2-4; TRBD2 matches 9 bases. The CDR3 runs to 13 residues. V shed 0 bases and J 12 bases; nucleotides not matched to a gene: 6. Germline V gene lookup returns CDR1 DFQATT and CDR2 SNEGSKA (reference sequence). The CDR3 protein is CSAREGRGGPQYF. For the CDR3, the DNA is TGCAGTGCTAGAGAGGGGCGGGGGGGCCCTCAGTACTTC.

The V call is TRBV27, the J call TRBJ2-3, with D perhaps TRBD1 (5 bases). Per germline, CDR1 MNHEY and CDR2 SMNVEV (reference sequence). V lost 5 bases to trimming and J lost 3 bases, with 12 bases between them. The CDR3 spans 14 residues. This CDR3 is CASSRIRATDTQYF. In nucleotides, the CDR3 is TGTGCCAGCAGTAGGATCAGGGCAACAGATACGCAGTATTTT.

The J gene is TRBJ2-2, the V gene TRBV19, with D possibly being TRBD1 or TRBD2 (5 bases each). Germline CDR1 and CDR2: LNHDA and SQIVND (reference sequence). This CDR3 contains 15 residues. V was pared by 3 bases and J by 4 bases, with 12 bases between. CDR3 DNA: TGTGCCAGTAGTATCCAGGGCGAGGGCACCGGGGAGCTGTTTTTT. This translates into CASSIQGEGTGELFF. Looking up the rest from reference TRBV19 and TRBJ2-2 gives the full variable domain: DGGITQSPKYLFRKEGQNVTLSCEQNLNHDAMYWYRQDPGQGLRLIYYSQIVNDFQKGDIAEGYSVSREKKESFPLTVTSAQKNPTAFYLCASSIQGEGTGELFFGEGSRLTVL.

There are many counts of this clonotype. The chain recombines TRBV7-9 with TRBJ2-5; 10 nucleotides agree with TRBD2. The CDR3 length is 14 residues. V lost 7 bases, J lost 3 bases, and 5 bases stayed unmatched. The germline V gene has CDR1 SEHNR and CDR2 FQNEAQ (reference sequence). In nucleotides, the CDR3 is TGTGCCAGCACTCTAGCGGGGGTGAAAGAGACCCAGTACTTC. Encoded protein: CASTLAGVKETQYF.

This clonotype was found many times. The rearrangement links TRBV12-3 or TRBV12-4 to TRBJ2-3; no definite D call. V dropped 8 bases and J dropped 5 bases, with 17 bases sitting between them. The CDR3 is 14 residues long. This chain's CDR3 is CASAQDLVLDTQYF. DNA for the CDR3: TGTGCCAGCGCCCAGGACCTTGTACTAGATACGCAGTATTTT.

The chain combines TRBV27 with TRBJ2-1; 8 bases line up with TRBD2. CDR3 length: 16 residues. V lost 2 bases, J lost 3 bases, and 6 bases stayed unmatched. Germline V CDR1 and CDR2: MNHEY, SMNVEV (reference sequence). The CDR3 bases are TGTGCCAGCAGTTTACTTAGCGGGAACAACTACAATGAGCAGTTCTTC. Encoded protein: CASSLLSGNNYNEQFF.

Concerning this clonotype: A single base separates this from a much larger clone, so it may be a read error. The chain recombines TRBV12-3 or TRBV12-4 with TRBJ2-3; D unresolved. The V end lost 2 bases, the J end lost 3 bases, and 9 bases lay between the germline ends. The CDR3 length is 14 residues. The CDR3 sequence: CASSLNRETDTQYF. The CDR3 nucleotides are TGTGCCAGCAGTTTAAATAGAGAAACAGATACGCAGTATTTT.

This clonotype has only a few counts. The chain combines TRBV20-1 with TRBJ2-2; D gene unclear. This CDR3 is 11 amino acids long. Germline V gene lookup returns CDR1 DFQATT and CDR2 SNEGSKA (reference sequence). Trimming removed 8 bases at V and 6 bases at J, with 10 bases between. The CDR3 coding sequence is TGCAGTCCATCACAACCCGGGGAGCTGTTTTTT. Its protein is CSPSQPGELFF.

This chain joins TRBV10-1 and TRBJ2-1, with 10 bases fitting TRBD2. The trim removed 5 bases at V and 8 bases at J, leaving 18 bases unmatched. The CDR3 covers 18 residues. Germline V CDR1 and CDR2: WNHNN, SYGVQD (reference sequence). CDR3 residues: CASSQEPAGGLSFDEQFF. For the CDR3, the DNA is TGCGCCAGCAGTCAGGAACCAGCGGGGGGGCTTAGTTTCGATGAGCAGTTCTTC.

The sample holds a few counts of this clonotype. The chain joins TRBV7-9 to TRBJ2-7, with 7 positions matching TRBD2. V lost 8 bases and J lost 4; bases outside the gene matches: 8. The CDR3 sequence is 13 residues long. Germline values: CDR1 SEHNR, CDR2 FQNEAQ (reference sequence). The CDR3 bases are TGTGCCAGCGCAGGGAGGGAGCAATACGAGCAGTACTTC. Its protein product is CASAGREQYEQYF.

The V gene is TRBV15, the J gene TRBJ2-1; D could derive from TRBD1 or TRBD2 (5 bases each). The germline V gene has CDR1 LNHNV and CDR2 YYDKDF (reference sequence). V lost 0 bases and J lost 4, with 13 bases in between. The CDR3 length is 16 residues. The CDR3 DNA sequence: TGTGCCACCAGCAGAGATCGGGGCAGGGAGTACAATGAGCAGTTCTTC. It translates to CATSRDRGREYNEQFF.

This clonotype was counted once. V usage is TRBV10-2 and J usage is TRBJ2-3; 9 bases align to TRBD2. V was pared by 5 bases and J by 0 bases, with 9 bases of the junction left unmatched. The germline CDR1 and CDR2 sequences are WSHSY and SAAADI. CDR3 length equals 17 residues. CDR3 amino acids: CASSPQRGASSTDTQYF. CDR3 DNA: TGCGCCAGCAGTCCCCAGCGGGGGGCTTCTAGCACAGATACGCAGTATTTT.

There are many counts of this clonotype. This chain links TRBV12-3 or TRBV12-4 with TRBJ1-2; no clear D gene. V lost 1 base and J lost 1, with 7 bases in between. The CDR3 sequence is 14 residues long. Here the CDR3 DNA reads TGTGCCAGCAGTTTAGGGCAGTATAACTATGGCTACACCTTC. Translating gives CASSLGQYNYGYTF.

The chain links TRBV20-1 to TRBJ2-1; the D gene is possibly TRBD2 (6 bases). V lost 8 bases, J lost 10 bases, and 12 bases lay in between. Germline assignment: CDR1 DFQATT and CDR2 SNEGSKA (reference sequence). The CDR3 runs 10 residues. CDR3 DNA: TGCAGTCCGAGGGCGGGGGAGCAGTTCTTC. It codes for CSPRAGEQFF.

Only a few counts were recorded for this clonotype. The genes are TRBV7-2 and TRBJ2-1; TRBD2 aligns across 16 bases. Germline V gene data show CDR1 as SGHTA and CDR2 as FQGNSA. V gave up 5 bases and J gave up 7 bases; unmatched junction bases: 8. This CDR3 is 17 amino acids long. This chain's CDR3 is CASSTGLAGGRRNEQFF. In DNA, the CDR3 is TGTGCCAGCAGCACGGGACTAGCGGGGGGGCGTCGGAATGAGCAGTTCTTC.

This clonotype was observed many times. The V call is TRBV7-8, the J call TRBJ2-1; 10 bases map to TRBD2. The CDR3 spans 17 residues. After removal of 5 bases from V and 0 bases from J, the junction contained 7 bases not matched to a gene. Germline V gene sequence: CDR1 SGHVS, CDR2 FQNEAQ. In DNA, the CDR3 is TGTGCCAGCAGCCATCACCCTAGCGGGAGCTCCTACAATGAGCAGTTCTTC. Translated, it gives CASSHHPSGSSYNEQFF.

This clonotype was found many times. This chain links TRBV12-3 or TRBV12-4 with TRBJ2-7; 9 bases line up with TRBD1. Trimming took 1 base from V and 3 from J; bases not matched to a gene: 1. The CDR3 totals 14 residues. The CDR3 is CASSLGDRVYEQYF. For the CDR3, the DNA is TGTGCCAGCAGTTTAGGGGACAGGGTCTACGAGCAGTACTTC.

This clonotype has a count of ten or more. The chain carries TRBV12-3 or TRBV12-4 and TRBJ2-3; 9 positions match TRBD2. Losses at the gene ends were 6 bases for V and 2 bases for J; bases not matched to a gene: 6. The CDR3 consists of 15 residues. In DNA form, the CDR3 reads TGTGCCAGCAGGGTAACTAGCGGGTTCACAGATACGCAGTATTTT. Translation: CASRVTSGFTDTQYF.

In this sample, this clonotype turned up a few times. The CDR3 loop is CASSVNDGPGARNIQYF. CDR3 DNA sequence: TGTGCCAGCAGTGTGAATGATGGACCGGGAGCTAGAAACATTCAGTACTTC. The chain employs TRBV27 and TRBJ2-4, with a tentative D call TRBD2 (6 bases). The CDR3 contains 17 residues. In germline, CDR1 is MNHEY, CDR2 SMNVEV (reference sequence). Trimming shortened V by 5 bases and J by 6 bases, and 23 bases separated the two germline ends.